This TCR beta chain was sequenced during a study of blood T cells in healthy people across ages (dated by TCRdb to the mid-2010s). For the study in its entirety: In model experiments, roughly one uniquely barcoded TCR beta cDNA molecule per two T cells was captured by template switching. To track age-related changes in TCR beta repertoire diversity, the study relied on deep sequencing normalized with unique cDNA molecular identifiers. Four age groups were formed from the donors: young (average 16 years), middle-aged (more than 35), aged (approximately 60) and long-lived (approximately 78). To avoid experimental bias, donors of different ages were randomly spread across the sequencing lanes. The study analyzed two additional independent replicas of 1 million unique cDNA reads from the same blood draw for two donors, one aged 18 to 29 and one aged 80 or older. The paper's findings and limits, for the study overall: Compared with the aged group, more naive CD4+ T cells, fewer expanded clones and increased TCR diversity were shown by the long-lived group, suggesting age selection. As age increased, observed TCR beta diversity per million T cells dropped in a roughly linear way, and a significant reduction was already evident by age 40. Estimates of total diversity based on one million sequenced T cells were considered lower bounds and underestimates. Bulk unsorted PBMC profiling prevented conclusive comparison of naive and antigen-experienced compartments. There was a strong correlation between observed TCR beta diversity and the percentage of naive T cells measured by flow cytometry. Donor CMV infection status was unknown, potentially confounding age-related changes in expanded clonotypes.

The germline V gene encodes CDR1 SGDLS and CDR2 YYNGEE. The trim is 0 bases for V and 2 bases for J, with a gap of 12 bases between the germline ends. Its CDR3 holds 15 amino acids, cysteine through phenylalanine. Only CDR3 DNA remains: 45 bases, in frame from the first base. This clonotype was counted many times. The target of this receptor is not known. Base qualities were left out, and no much larger clone turns up one base away. Libraries were constructed by 5' RACE. These reads were obtained on an Illumina HiSeq 2500. A second PCR of roughly 6 to 11 cycles was performed with a sample-barcoded 5' primer and a J-beta primer mix. Each TCR beta cDNA molecule received a unique molecular identifier from a template-switch 5' adaptor carrying 12 random nucleotides. At least 2.5 million CDR3-containing paired-end reads were obtained from each sample. The Mint cDNA synthesis kit, primed by a TRBC-specific oligonucleotide, was used to synthesize first-strand cDNA from all RNA. After uracil-DNA glycosylase treatment, a first 18-cycle PCR used universal primers M1SS and BC2_uni_R on all cDNA. In the original analysis: Each sample was normalized by randomly selecting 1 million high-quality reads, each carrying a distinct molecular identifier. Instead of being binned into consensus sequences, reads that shared molecular identifiers were thrown out. MiTCR, run with a Q25 quality threshold and the strictest error-elimination algorithm, handled CDR3 identification, clonotype clustering and error correction. Lower-bound total TCR beta diversity was estimated with a nonparametric unseen species model using Euler transformation. TCRdb redid the processing of the public reads, applying fastp at Q25 and MiXCR, and retained in-frame beta chains. Every entry covers one CDR3 protein and lists the most common genes and DNA from its rows. The V and J calls here are based on TCRdb, not the publication. In this sample the table shows around 670,000 distinct CDR3 sequences, about 28% of which occur a single time. In total, the top ten clones hold roughly 14% of the sample.

The donors were 40 or so Caucasian individuals from Russia, aged 6 to 90 years, who were systemically healthy. Each donor gave ten milliliters of peripheral blood, collected into EDTA-treated Vacutainer tubes. Ficoll-Paque density-gradient centrifugation was used to isolate PBMCs, with at least 6.5 million per sample. Total RNA was extracted from PBMCs with Trizol reagent, with at least 5.5 micrograms obtained per sample. For every donor, flow cytometry on a PBMC aliquot measured the percentage of naive CD45RAhigh/CD27high T cells. The chain links TRBV9 with TRBJ2-7; the D segment cannot be called with confidence. This TCR was recovered from a woman aged 80 or over in good health. Sequencing input: blood. This receptor has the CDR3 CASSVGSETAYEQYF. The nucleotide sequence is TGTGCCAGCAGCGTAGGCTCGGAAACGGCCTACGAGCAGTACTTC.